The TCR beta chain described here comes from a study of T cells in Graves' hyperthyroidism and ophthalmopathy. RNA transcripts were the template for amplifying TCR beta CDR3 regions. The primer set for the first-round RT-PCR of the TCR CDR3 was HTBI. TCRdb re-called the multiplex PCR reads through MiXCR, storing one row per CDR3 protein. The table shows roughly 580,000 distinct CDR3 sequences, with more than 45% occurring only once. In its sample, this clonotype was seen a few times. Its target is unknown. Study-wide points: Clonotypes that were expanded in thyroid above 0.001 mostly appeared in blood too. Model predictions of ophthalmopathy came a median 6.5 months before onset.

V lost 4 bases to trimming and J lost 7 bases, with 22 bases between them. This CDR3 comprises 17 residues. Germline CDR1 and CDR2: SGHVS and FQNEAQ. Each patient was aged 18 to 65 and had newly diagnosed hyperthyroidism of under 2 months' duration. Every diagnosis used clinical symptoms, serum thyroxine and TRAb, thyroid ultrasound and orbital computed tomography. The material sequenced was peripheral blood or thyroid tissue (not recorded which). This TCR came from a woman aged 18-29 years with Graves' hyperthyroidism. The chain employs TRBV7-8 and TRBJ1-4, with D possibly matching TRBD1 (6 bases). For the CDR3, the DNA is TGTGCCAGCAGCTCTCGACAATCAGGGGATGGTACTGAAAAACTGTTTTTT. This gives the protein CASSSRQSGDGTEKLFF.